This record covers a single T cell receptor (beta chain). This sample was included in a study of T cell clones after liver transplantation. About the research overall: Samples came pre-transplant, pre-randomization before withdrawal, and post-randomization after withdrawal ended.

Measured with immunoSEQ multiplex PCR; TCRdb has only the in-frame clones, and not every one. The data contain fewer than 15,000 clones, less than 85% of them seen just once; the ten biggest clones take up roughly 29%. The V end lost 5 bases, the J end lost 6 bases, and 13 bases lay between the germline ends. CDR1 MNHEY and CDR2 SMNVEV come from the germline V gene (reference sequence). CDR3 length: 14 residues. The chain carries TRBV27 and TRBJ2-2, with D perhaps TRBD2 (6 bases). Sequencing used CD8+ T cells from blood, obtained at the 22-month timepoint. The clonotype was recovered from a human patient who received a liver transplant. The graft donor may account for some of the T cells. CDR3 region: CASSILASAGELFF. CDR3 sequence (DNA): TGTGCCAGCAGTATACTAGCAAGTGCCGGGGAGCTGTTTTTT.